These 6 T cell receptor beta chains share one sample of origin, sequenced in a study of shared clonotypes between healthy human individuals. Data came from immunoSEQ multiplex PCR; TCRdb stores just in-frame clones and leaves some out. This table has about 1.5 million clones, roughly 98% appearing once. The sequenced sample was naive CD4+ T cells sorted from blood. Subset in this sample: CD45RA+ positively selected. These receptors came from a man in his thirties or forties in good health.

The chain joins TRBV5-1 to TRBJ1-3; D possibly corresponds to TRBD1 (5 bases). Germline CDR1 and CDR2: SGHRS and YFSETQ. The V end lost 1 base, the J end lost 3 bases, and 17 bases lay between the germline ends. CDR3 length: 17 amino acids. CDR3 in DNA: TGCGCCAGCAGCTTGAATGGGGACGCAGTTTTTGGAAACACCATATATTTT. This gives the protein CASSLNGDAVFGNTIYF.

To note about this clone: This sample includes further DNA sequences coding for the same CDR3. In nucleotides, the CDR3 is TGTGCCAGTAGTATTCAGGGAGGCTACGAGCAGTACTTC. Translated: CASSIQGGYEQYF. The J gene is TRBJ2-7, the V gene TRBV19, with D possibly matching TRBD2 (6 bases). The V gene lost 3 bases and the J gene lost 3 bases, with 9 bases spanning the gap. The CDR3 covers 13 residues. The V gene's germline CDR1 is LNHDA and CDR2 SQIVND (reference sequence).

The chain is built from TRBV7-8 and TRBJ1-5, with D maybe TRBD1 (6 bases). CDR3 length: 15 amino acids. The V end was cut by 1 base, the J end by 3 bases, with 10 bases between. CDR1 SGHVS and CDR2 FQNEAQ come from the germline V gene. The CDR3 loop reads CASSLVTGFNQPQHF. In DNA, the CDR3 is TGTGCCAGCAGCTTAGTCACAGGGTTCAATCAGCCCCAGCATTTT.

The chain links TRBV27 to TRBJ2-1; D is tentatively TRBD1 or TRBD2 (5 bases each). The germline V gene has CDR1 MNHEY and CDR2 SMNVEV (reference sequence). The CDR3 loop spans 17 amino acids. V was cut by 6 bases and J by 0 bases, with 18 bases left in between. In DNA, the CDR3 is TGTGCCAGCAGCCGAGAGGGACCCTCCGGCTCCTACAATGAGCAGTTCTTC. It is translated as CASSREGPSGSYNEQFF.

V usage is TRBV6-5 and J usage is TRBJ1-3, with a weak D call TRBD1 (5 bases). The V gene lost 8 bases and the J gene lost 3 bases, with 14 bases spanning the gap. The CDR3 length is 14 residues. CDR1 is MNHEY and CDR2 is SVGAGI in the germline V gene. The CDR3 DNA is TGTGCCAGCCGGATGGGGCTGGGTGGAAACACCATATATTTT. Amino acids: CASRMGLGGNTIYF.

This chain links TRBV5-1 with TRBJ2-7, with 8 bases fitting TRBD2. The CDR3 covers 15 residues. Germline V CDR1 and CDR2: SGHRS, YFSETQ. V lost 4 bases to trimming and J lost 3 bases; unmatched junction nucleotides: 9. The DNA of the CDR3 is TGCGCCAGCAGCCTTTTAGCGGGACCGATCTACGAGCAGTACTTC. This codes for CASSLLAGPIYEQYF.